Each of the 25 T cell receptor beta chains below was sequenced from the same sample in a study of beta chain features in type 1 diabetes. Sequenced material consisted of expressed TCRB transcripts (all of the isolated RNA was reverse transcribed). TCRdb's copy holds only in-frame clones and misses some; the assay was immunoSEQ multiplex PCR. Of about 350,000 clones listed, 15% to 20% are singletons. The sample taken for sequencing was naive CD4+ T cells from blood. These receptor sequences come from a woman aged 18-29 years in good health.

The chain joins TRBV19 to TRBJ1-2; D might be TRBD1 (5 bases). The CDR3 runs 14 residues. Trimming pared 9 bases from V and 5 bases from J, leaving 19 bases between. Germline CDR1 is LNHDA and CDR2 is SQIVND (reference sequence). CDR3 sequence (DNA): TGTGCCAGCGCCAGGGCCCTAGGAGGGTATGGCTACACCTTC. It translates to CASARALGGYGYTF.

This clone has just a few counts. The J gene is TRBJ2-1, the V gene TRBV4-2; 8 bases line up with TRBD1. Germline values: CDR1 LGHNA, CDR2 YNFKEQ. The CDR3 consists of 15 residues. V shed 4 bases, J shed 1 base, and the junction held 3 bases outside the gene matches. The CDR3 here is CASSLGQASYNEQFF. The DNA for the CDR3 is TGTGCCAGCAGCCTGGGACAGGCATCCTACAATGAGCAGTTCTTC.

This clone has just a few counts. The genes are TRBV10-3 and TRBJ1-1; the D is unclear. V was cut by 4 bases and J by 7 bases, with 13 bases left in between. This CDR3 spans 13 amino acids. Germline CDR1 is ENHRY and CDR2 is SYGVKD. The CDR3 DNA is TGTGCCATCAGTGCGGAGGGAACCGGTGAAGCTTTCTTT. This gives the protein CAISAEGTGEAFF.

The chain couples TRBV7-2 to TRBJ2-3; 12 bases align to TRBD2. Germline assignment: CDR1 SGHTA and CDR2 FQGNSA. After removal of 1 base from V and 4 bases from J, the junction contained 6 bases not matched to a gene. CDR3 length: 17 residues. The CDR3 nucleotides are TGTGCCAGCAGCTTAGGGCTACTAGCGGGGGGAGCAGATACGCAGTATTTT. Its protein product is CASSLGLLAGGADTQYF.

The J gene is TRBJ2-6, the V gene TRBV19, with D perhaps TRBD1 (5 bases). Trimming left V 5 bases short and J 2 bases short, with 16 bases between. This CDR3 has 17 amino acids. CDR1 and CDR2 from the germline V gene are LNHDA and SQIVND (reference sequence). The CDR3 reads CASSSQVATTGANVLTF. The CDR3, as DNA: TGTGCCAGTAGTTCACAGGTCGCAACTACTGGGGCCAACGTCCTGACTTTC.

This clone was observed a handful of times. J is TRBJ1-5 and V is TRBV4-1; a weak D match, TRBD1 (6 bases). Trimming stripped 2 bases from V and 5 bases from J, with 7 bases between. The germline V gene encodes CDR1 MGHRA and CDR2 YSYEKL. The CDR3 totals 13 residues. The CDR3 bases are TGCGCCAGCAGCCAACGGACAGATCAGCCCCAGCATTTT. Residues: CASSQRTDQPQHF.

This clone has just a few counts. The genes are TRBV5-1 and TRBJ1-5, with TRBD1 matching over 7 bases. CDR1 is SGHRS and CDR2 is YFSETQ in the germline V gene. CDR3 length: 14 amino acids. With 2 bases clipped from V and 5 bases from J, the junction kept 4 bases outside the gene matches. The CDR3 loop is CASSLGQEDQPQHF. The CDR3 DNA follows: TGCGCCAGCAGCTTAGGACAGGAGGATCAGCCCCAGCATTTT.

The V and J genes are TRBV7-2 and TRBJ1-5, with 7 bases matching TRBD1. The CDR3 has 16 residues. V shed 5 bases, J shed 5 bases, and the junction held 12 bases outside the gene matches. CDR1 and CDR2 from the germline V gene are SGHTA and FQGNSA. The CDR3 is CASSLNFRGLDQPQHF. As DNA, the CDR3 is TGTGCCAGCAGCCTTAACTTCAGGGGGTTGGATCAGCCCCAGCATTTT.

This chain connects TRBV4-1 to TRBJ2-7; 8 nucleotides agree with TRBD1. The CDR3 contains 15 residues. Germline lookup yields CDR1 MGHRA and CDR2 YSYEKL. J lost 7 bases, V lost 1 base, and 9 bases had no gene match. CDR3 amino acids: CASSQGAQGAGEQYF. The CDR3 bases are TGCGCCAGCAGCCAAGGGGCTCAGGGGGCGGGGGAGCAGTACTTC.

This clone turned up a few times. The chain links TRBV2 to TRBJ1-5; D is unresolved. This CDR3 spans 14 amino acids. Germline V CDR1 and CDR2: SNHLY, FYNNEI. V lost 5 bases and J 5 bases, leaving 13 bases between the germline ends. The CDR3 reads CASSTTLGDQPQHF. The CDR3 DNA reads as TGTGCCAGCAGTACGACTCTTGGAGATCAGCCCCAGCATTTT.

The CDR3: CASSPEQGGNYGYTF. The CDR3 DNA follows: TGTGCCAGCTCACCAGAGCAGGGGGGTAACTATGGCTACACCTTC. The chain has TRBV18 and TRBJ1-2, with 7 bases that match TRBD1. Germline values: CDR1 KGHSH, CDR2 LQKENI. V trimming: 2 bases; J trimming: 1 base; junction bases outside the gene matches: 4. CDR3 length: 15 residues.

This clone has just a few counts. The V call is TRBV23-1, the J call TRBJ1-4; 9 positions match TRBD1. TRBV23-1 is an ORF for which the function is uncertain. Losses at the gene ends were 6 bases for V and 8 bases for J; bases not matched to a gene: 7. This CDR3 is built from 14 residues. The CDR3 region has the DNA TGCGCCAGCAGCCACAGGGGGCGAGGGGAAAAACTGTTTTTT. It specifies CASSHRGRGEKLFF.

Comments on this clone: A read error may account for a junction end that differs from germline. The chain combines TRBV7-7 with TRBJ1-5, with 8 bases identical to TRBD1. The CDR3 loop spans 17 amino acids. CDR1 and CDR2 from the germline V gene are SSHAT and FNYEAQ (reference sequence). The CDR3 spells CASSPATGRGHNQPQHF. DNA for the CDR3: TGTGCTAGCAGCCCCGCGACTGGCAGGGGGCACAATCAGCCCCAGCATTTT.

This clone was counted a single time. The chain combines TRBV1 with TRBJ2-7; the DNA was not used to check the table's D call, TRBD2. TRBV1 is designated a pseudogene. The CDR3 is 20 amino acids. The CDR3 DNA reads TGCACCAGCAGCCAGGGCCGGTCTAGCGGGAGACCCCCCCTCTCCTACGAGCAGTACTTC. It codes for CTSSQGRSSGRPPLSYEQYF.

The rearrangement uses TRBV5-6 and TRBJ2-7; perhaps TRBD1 as D (6 bases). From germline, CDR1 is SGHDT and CDR2 YYEEEE. V was pared by 4 bases and J by 6 bases, with 23 bases between. This CDR3 has 16 amino acids. The CDR3 nucleotides are TGTGCCAGCAGCCCTCGCCAGGGGTTAGCGTTGGGCGAGCAGTACTTC. As protein: CASSPRQGLALGEQYF. Combining the CDR3 with reference TRBV5-6 and TRBJ2-7 gives the whole variable domain DAGVTQSPTHLIKTRGQQVTLRCSPKSGHDTVSWYQQALGQGPQFIFQYYEEEERQRGNFPDRFSGHQFPNYSSELNVNALLLGDSALYLCASSPRQGLALGEQYFGPGTRLTVT.

This chain connects TRBV4-2 to TRBJ2-2, with no clear D. CDR1 LGHNA and CDR2 YNFKEQ come from the germline V gene. V gave up 4 bases and J gave up 2 bases, with 2 bases separating them. This CDR3 is built from 12 residues. CDR3 nucleotide sequence: TGTGCCAGCAGCCCAAACACCGGGGAGCTGTTTTTT. It encodes CASSPNTGELFF.

This clone was found a few times. The genes are TRBV29-1 and TRBJ2-7; D possibly corresponds to TRBD1 (5 bases). Germline V lookup: CDR1 SQVTM, CDR2 ANQGSEA. The CDR3 has 12 amino acids. The V gene lost 6 bases and the J gene lost 2 bases, with 11 bases spanning the gap. CDR3 bases: TGCAGCGTGACAGTTCAAACCTACGAGCAGTACTTC. Translating it yields CSVTVQTYEQYF.

The chain recombines TRBV5-4 with TRBJ2-6, with TRBD1 as a possible D gene (5 bases). The CDR3 length is 18 residues. V lost 4 bases to trimming and J lost 2 bases, with 19 bases between them. The V gene's germline CDR1 is SGHNT and CDR2 YYREEE (reference sequence). CDR3 amino acids: CASSPAGQGTAGANVLTF. CDR3 coding DNA: TGTGCCAGCAGCCCAGCAGGGCAGGGAACAGCTGGGGCCAACGTCCTGACTTTC. Combining the CDR3 with reference TRBV5-4 and TRBJ2-6 gives the whole variable domain ETGVTQSPTHLIKTRGQQVTLRCSSQSGHNTVSWYQQALGQGPQFIFQYYREEENGRGNFPPRFSGLQFPNYSSELNVNALELDDSALYLCASSPAGQGTAGANVLTFGAGSRLTVL.

The V call is TRBV25-1, the J call TRBJ1-1, with D unresolved. V shed 3 bases and J shed 1 base, with 6 bases lying between them. Germline CDR1 is MGHDK and CDR2 is SYGVNS. This CDR3 region has 13 residues. The CDR3, as DNA: TGTGCCAGCAGTGAGAACTGGAACACTGAAGCTTTCTTT. This encodes CASSENWNTEAFF.

The chain couples TRBV5-1 to TRBJ1-2; D unclear. Germline V gene lookup returns CDR1 SGHRS and CDR2 YFSETQ. This CDR3 comprises 13 residues. Trimming cost V 4 bases and J 8 bases, with 15 bases left between them. The CDR3 protein is CASSPTGFDGYTF. CDR3 bases: TGCGCCAGCAGCCCTACGGGGTTCGACGGCTACACCTTC. The whole variable domain, filled in from reference TRBV5-1 and TRBJ1-2, reads KAGVTQTPRYLIKTRGQQVTLSCSPISGHRSVSWYQQTPGQGLQFLFEYFSETQRNKGNFPGRFSGRQFSNSRSEMNVSTLELGDSALYLCASSPTGFDGYTFGSGTRLTVV.

V usage is TRBV4-2 and J usage is TRBJ2-5; TRBD2 is a possible D gene (6 bases). The CDR3 is made up of 16 amino acids. Trimming stripped 0 bases from V and 3 bases from J, with 14 bases between. Germline-derived CDR1 and CDR2 are LGHNA and YNFKEQ. The CDR3 loop reads CASSQDYGGNKETQYF. In nucleotides, the CDR3 is TGTGCCAGCAGCCAAGATTATGGGGGGAATAAAGAGACCCAGTACTTC.

V gene TRBV5-1 combines with J gene TRBJ2-5; TRBD2 matches 14 bases. Germline CDR1 reads SGHRS; CDR2 reads YFSETQ. The CDR3 is made up of 15 amino acids. The V gene end was trimmed by 4 bases and the J gene end by 4 bases; junction bases not matched to a gene: 3. The CDR3, as DNA: TGCGCCAGCAGCATCGGACTAGCGGGAGGAGAGACCCAGTACTTC. This sequence encodes CASSIGLAGGETQYF.

This clone was observed a handful of times. This sequence joins TRBV7-3 and TRBJ1-1; 10 bases match TRBD1. There are 14 residues in the CDR3. CDR1 and CDR2 (germline): SGHTA, FQGTGA. The V segment lost 5 bases and the J segment 7 bases; nucleotides outside the gene matches: 7. The DNA of the CDR3 is TGTGCCAGCAGCCAGGGACAGGGGATCGGTGAAGCTTTCTTT. This sequence encodes CASSQGQGIGEAFF.

The chain has TRBV30 and TRBJ2-7; no definite D call. This CDR3 has 12 amino acids. With 6 bases removed from V and 5 bases from J, the gap between germline ends came to 14 bases. CDR1 is GTSNPN and CDR2 is SVGIG in the germline V gene (reference sequence). The CDR3 protein is CACGVRVHEQYF. In nucleotides, the CDR3 is TGTGCCTGTGGCGTCCGGGTGCACGAGCAGTACTTC.

This clone was recorded a few times. This rearrangement joins TRBV5-1 to TRBJ2-7; TRBD1 matches 10 bases. Trimming cost V 2 bases and J 7 bases; bases outside gene matches: 3. This CDR3 spans 13 amino acids. In germline, CDR1 is SGHRS, CDR2 YFSETQ. CDR3 nucleotide sequence: TGCGCCAGCAGCTTCGGACAGGGGGGGGAGCAGTACTTC. Translated, it gives CASSFGQGGEQYF.